These 11 T cell receptor beta chains share one sample of origin, sequenced in a study of T cells in women clearing cervical HPV infection. Measured with immunoSEQ multiplex PCR; TCRdb has only the in-frame clones, and not every one. The sample yields around 33,000 clones, of which the top ten take up approximately 3.7%. Sequences were obtained from blood buffy coat. These TCRs come from a woman aged 18 to 75 with a cervical HPV16 infection that either progressed to CIN3+ or cleared (not recorded which).

About this clone: The read comes to an end 3 residues before the CDR3 does, leaving the germline J gene to fill in the end. The chain couples TRBV5-4 to TRBJ1-1; 7 bases match TRBD1. In germline, CDR1 is SGHNT, CDR2 YYREEE (reference sequence). The V segment lost 0 bases and the J segment 1 base; nucleotides outside the gene matches: 0. The CDR3 sequence is 14 residues long. CDR3 residues: CASSLDRGNTEAFF. The CDR3 bases that were read are TGTGCCAGCAGCTTGGACAGGGGGAACACTGAA.

As regards this clone: The read ends 3 residues before the CDR3 terminus; that terminus is restored from the germline J gene. The chain couples TRBV19 to TRBJ2-3, with 9 bases that match TRBD2. From germline, CDR1 is LNHDA and CDR2 SQIVND (reference sequence). V lost 5 bases to trimming and J lost 0 bases; unmatched junction nucleotides: 6. The CDR3 runs to 16 residues. The CDR3 DNA, read in part, is TGTGCCAGTAGTCCGTGGACTAGCGCCAGCACAGATACG. Translation gives CASSPWTSASTDT. The full CDR3 protein reads CASSPWTSASTDTQYF.

In the case of this clone: The CDR3 is cut off 3 residues early in the read; its end comes from the germline J gene. This chain joins TRBV5-4 and TRBJ2-7; 9 positions agree with TRBD1. The CDR3 length is 13 residues. V lost 5 bases, J lost 4 bases, and 4 bases stayed unmatched. Germline V gives CDR1 SGHNT, CDR2 YYREEE (reference sequence). This CDR3 is CASSFDRGYEQYF. The covered CDR3 bases are TGTGCCAGCAGTTTCGACAGGGGGTACGAG.

About this clone itself: The missing CDR3 end, 3 residues past where the read stops, is filled in from the germline J gene. The chain has TRBV12-3 or TRBV12-4 and TRBJ2-3, with 12 bases that match TRBD2. V was pared by 5 bases and J by 5 bases, with 8 bases of the junction left unmatched. The CDR3 covers 16 residues. CDR3 residues: CASSPGLAGLGDTQYF. CDR3 DNA (partial): TGTGCCAGCAGTCCAGGACTAGCGGGATTGGGAGATACG.

Remarks on this clone: Read coverage stops 3 residues before the CDR3 terminus; the germline J gene supplies the remainder. This chain connects TRBV30 to TRBJ2-3; the D gene is possibly TRBD1 (7 bases). This CDR3 is 13 amino acids long. CDR1 GTSNPN and CDR2 SVGIG come from the germline V gene (reference sequence). The DNA read from the CDR3 is TGTGCCTGGAGTGTCAGGGGGGAAGAGACG. Amino acids: CAWSVRGEET. The CDR3 in full is CAWSVRGEETQYF.

For this clone: The read stops 3 residues short of the end of the CDR3; the missing end is completed from the germline J gene. This chain uses TRBV20-1 with TRBJ2-3; TRBD2 matches at 10 bases. This CDR3 is 16 amino acids long. CDR1 is DFQATT and CDR2 is SNEGSKA in the germline V gene (reference sequence). Germline trimming cut 0 bases from V and 4 bases from J; bases unmatched to any gene: 7. The covered CDR3 bases are TGCAGTGCTAGAGATCTAGCGGGAGTAGGGTCAGATACG. Translation gives CSARDLAGVGSDT. The CDR3, in full, reads CSARDLAGVGSDTQYF.

In regard to this clone: Read data end 3 residues before the CDR3 end; the end is taken from the germline J gene. The J gene is TRBJ2-5, the V gene TRBV5-1; perhaps TRBD1 as D (8 bases). Germline CDR1 and CDR2: SGHRS and YFSETQ. The CDR3 consists of 15 residues. Trimming removed 4 bases at V and 7 bases at J, with 20 bases between. CDR3 residues: CASSPERTGRATQYF. The part of the CDR3 DNA that was read is TGCGCCAGCAGCCCCGAACGGACAGGGAGGGCGACC.

A note on this clone: The read gets to within 3 residues of the CDR3 end, and the germline J gene fills in the rest. V gene TRBV4-2 combines with J gene TRBJ2-7; 9 bases map to TRBD1. The CDR3 consists of 15 residues. Trimming at V came to 5 bases and at J to 2 bases, leaving 7 bases not matched to a gene. Per germline, CDR1 LGHNA and CDR2 YNFKEQ. CDR3 bases read: TGTGCCAGCAGCTTGCGACAGGGGGAAGCCTACGAG. This codes for CASSLRQGEAYE. The whole CDR3 protein is CASSLRQGEAYEQYF.

Turning to this clone: Read coverage stops 3 residues before the CDR3 terminus; the germline J gene supplies the remainder. The chain uses TRBV2 and TRBJ2-1; 7 nucleotides line up with TRBD2. V lost 6 bases and J lost 0; bases outside the gene matches: 5. CDR3 length equals 15 residues. CDR1 is SNHLY, CDR2 FYNNEI, per germline. This CDR3 reads CASRGLLSSYNEQFF. The CDR3 bases that were read are TGTGCCAGCAGGGGACTACTTAGCTCCTACAATGAG.

With regard to this clone: The DNA ends 3 residues before the CDR3 does, and the rest of the CDR3 is filled in from the germline J gene. This rearrangement joins TRBV2 to TRBJ1-2; unclear D gene. CDR3 length: 14 amino acids. Germline V lookup: CDR1 SNHLY, CDR2 FYNNEI. CDR3 DNA, as far as it was read: TGTGCCAGCGTTTTTTCTAGTTCTCGCTTCGAC. Amino acids: CASVFSSSRFD. The complete CDR3 protein is CASVFSSSRFDYTF.

Remarks on this clone: Read data end 3 residues before the CDR3 end; the end is taken from the germline J gene. J is TRBJ1-2 and V is TRBV14, with a possible D match to TRBD1 (6 bases). The CDR3 totals 17 residues. Germline V CDR1 and CDR2: SGHDN, FVKESK. CDR3 amino acids: CASSPFGIEGGRKGYTF. The sequenced CDR3 bases are TGTGCCAGCAGCCCCTTCGGAATAGAGGGGGGGCGAAAAGGC. The full variable domain, rest sourced from reference TRBV14 and TRBJ1-2, is EAGVTQFPSHSVIEKGQTVTLRCDPISGHDNLYWYRRVMGKEIKFLLHFVKESKQDESGMPNNRFLAERTGGTYSTLKVQPAELEDSGVYFCASSPFGIEGGRKGYTFGSGTRLTVV.